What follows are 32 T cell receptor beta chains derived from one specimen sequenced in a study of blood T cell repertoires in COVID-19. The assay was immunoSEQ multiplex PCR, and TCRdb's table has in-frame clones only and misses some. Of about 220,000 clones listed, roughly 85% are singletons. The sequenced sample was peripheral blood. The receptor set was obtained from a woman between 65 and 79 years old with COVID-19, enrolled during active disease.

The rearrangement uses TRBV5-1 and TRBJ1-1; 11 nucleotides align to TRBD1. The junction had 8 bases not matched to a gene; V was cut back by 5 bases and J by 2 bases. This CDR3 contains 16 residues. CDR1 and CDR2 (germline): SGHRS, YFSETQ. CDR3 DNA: TGCGCCAGCAGTCACGGGGACAGGGGGATAAACACTGAAGCTTTCTTT. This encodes CASSHGDRGINTEAFF.

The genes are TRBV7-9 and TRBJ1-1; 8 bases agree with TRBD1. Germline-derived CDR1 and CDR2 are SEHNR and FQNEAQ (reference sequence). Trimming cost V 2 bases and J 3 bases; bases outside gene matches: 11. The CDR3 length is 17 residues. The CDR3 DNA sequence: TGTGCCAGCAGCTTAAACAGGGGGTCCCCCCTCGACACTGAAGCTTTCTTT. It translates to CASSLNRGSPLDTEAFF.

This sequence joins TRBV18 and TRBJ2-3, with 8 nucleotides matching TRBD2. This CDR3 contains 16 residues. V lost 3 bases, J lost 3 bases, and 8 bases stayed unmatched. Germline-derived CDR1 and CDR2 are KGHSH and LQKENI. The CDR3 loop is CASSPISGRGTDTQYF. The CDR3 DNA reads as TGTGCCAGCTCACCTATTTCCGGGAGGGGTACAGATACGCAGTATTTT.

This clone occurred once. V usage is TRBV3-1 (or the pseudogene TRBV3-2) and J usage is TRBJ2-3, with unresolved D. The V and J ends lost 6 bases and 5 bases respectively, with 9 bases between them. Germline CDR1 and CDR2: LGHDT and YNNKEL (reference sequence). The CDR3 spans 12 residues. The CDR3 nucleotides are TGTGCCAGCAGTACAAATGTAGATACGCAGTATTTT. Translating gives CASSTNVDTQYF.

The DNA of the CDR3 is TGTGCCAGCAGCGTAAGGACAGGGGCCGCTGAAAAACTGTTTTTT. Translation gives CASSVRTGAAEKLFF. The chain carries TRBV9 and TRBJ1-4, with 9 bases that match TRBD1. The CDR3 covers 15 residues. Germline V gives CDR1 SGDLS, CDR2 YYNGEE. The J segment lost 7 bases and the V segment lost 1 base, leaving 5 bases of the junction unmatched.

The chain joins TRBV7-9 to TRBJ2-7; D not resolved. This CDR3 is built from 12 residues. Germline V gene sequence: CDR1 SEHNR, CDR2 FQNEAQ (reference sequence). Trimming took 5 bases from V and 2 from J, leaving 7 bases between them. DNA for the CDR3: TGTGCCAGCAGCCCTACTCCCTACGAGCAGTACTTC. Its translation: CASSPTPYEQYF.

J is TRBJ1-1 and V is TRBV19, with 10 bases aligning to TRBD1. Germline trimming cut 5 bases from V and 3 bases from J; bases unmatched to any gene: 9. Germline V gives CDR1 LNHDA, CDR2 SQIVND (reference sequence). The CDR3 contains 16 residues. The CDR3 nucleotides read TGTGCCAGTAGTCCCGGGACAGGGGCTATTCACACTGAAGCTTTCTTT. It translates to CASSPGTGAIHTEAFF.

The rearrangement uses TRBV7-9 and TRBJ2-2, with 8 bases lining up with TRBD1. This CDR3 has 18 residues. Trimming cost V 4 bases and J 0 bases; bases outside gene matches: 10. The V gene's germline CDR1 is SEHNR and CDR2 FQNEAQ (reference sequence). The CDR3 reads CASSSPFIRGPNTGELFF. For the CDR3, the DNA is TGTGCCAGCAGCTCCCCCTTTATCAGGGGGCCGAACACCGGGGAGCTGTTTTTT.

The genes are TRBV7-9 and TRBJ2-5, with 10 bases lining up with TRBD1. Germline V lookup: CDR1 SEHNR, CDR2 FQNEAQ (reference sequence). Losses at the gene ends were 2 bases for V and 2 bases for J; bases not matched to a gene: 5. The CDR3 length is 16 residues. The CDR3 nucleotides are TGTGCCAGCAGCTTAAGGGGACAGGGGCGACAAGAGACCCAGTACTTC. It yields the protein CASSLRGQGRQETQYF.

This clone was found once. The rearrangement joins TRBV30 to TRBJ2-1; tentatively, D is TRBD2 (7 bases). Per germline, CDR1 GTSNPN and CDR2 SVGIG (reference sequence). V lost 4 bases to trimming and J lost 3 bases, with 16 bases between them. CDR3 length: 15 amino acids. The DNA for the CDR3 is TGTGCCTGGATCCACGGGGGCGGGAGCTACAATGAGCAGTTCTTC. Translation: CAWIHGGGSYNEQFF.

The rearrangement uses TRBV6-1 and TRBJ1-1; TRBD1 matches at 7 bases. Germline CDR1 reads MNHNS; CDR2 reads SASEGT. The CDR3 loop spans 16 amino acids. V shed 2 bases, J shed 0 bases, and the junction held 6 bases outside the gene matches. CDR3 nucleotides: TGTGCCAGCAGTGAAATGTTCAGGGGGGTGAACACTGAAGCTTTCTTT. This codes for CASSEMFRGVNTEAFF.

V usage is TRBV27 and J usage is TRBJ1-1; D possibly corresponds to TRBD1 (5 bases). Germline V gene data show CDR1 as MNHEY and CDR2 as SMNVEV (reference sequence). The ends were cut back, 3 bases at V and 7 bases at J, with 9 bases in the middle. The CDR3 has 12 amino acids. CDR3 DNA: TGTGCCAGCAGTTTTTTGGGGCTTGAAGCTTTCTTT. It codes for CASSFLGLEAFF.

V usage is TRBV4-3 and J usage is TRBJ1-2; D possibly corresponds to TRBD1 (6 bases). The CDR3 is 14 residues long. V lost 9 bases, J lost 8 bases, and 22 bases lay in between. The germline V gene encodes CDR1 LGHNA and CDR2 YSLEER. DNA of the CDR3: TGCGCCAGTCAAGGGGTACGGGGGGCAGGGGGCTACACCTTC. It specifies CASQGVRGAGGYTF.

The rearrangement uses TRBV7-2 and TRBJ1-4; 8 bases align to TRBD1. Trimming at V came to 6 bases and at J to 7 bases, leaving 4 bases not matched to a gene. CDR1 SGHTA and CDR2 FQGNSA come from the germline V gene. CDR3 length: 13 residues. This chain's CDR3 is CASRSTGVEKLFF. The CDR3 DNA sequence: TGTGCCAGCAGGTCGACAGGGGTTGAAAAACTGTTTTTT.

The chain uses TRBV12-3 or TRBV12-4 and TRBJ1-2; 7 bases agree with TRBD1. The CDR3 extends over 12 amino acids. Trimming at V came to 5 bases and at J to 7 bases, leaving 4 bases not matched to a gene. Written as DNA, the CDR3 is TGTGCCAGCAGTCAGGGGGTAGGTGGCTACACCTTC. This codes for CASSQGVGGYTF.

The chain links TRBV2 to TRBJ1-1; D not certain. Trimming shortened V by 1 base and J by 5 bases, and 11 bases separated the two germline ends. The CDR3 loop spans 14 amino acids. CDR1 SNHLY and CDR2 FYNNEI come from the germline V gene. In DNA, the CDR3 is TGTGCCAGCAGTGAAGTAGGAGGGAGAACTGAAGCTTTCTTT. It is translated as CASSEVGGRTEAFF.

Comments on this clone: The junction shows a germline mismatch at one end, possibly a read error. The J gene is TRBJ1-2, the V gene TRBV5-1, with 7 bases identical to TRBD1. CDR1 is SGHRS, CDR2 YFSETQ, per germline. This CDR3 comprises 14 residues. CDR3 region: CASSPDPGQPFGAF. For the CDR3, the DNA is TGCGCCAGCAGCCCTGACCCGGGACAGCCCTTCGGGGCCTTC.

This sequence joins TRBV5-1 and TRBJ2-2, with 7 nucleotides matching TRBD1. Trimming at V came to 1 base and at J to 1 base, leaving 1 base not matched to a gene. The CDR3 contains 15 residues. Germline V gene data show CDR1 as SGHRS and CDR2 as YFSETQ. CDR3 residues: CASSLRQGNTGELFF. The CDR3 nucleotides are TGCGCCAGCAGCTTGCGACAGGGGAACACCGGGGAGCTGTTTTTT.

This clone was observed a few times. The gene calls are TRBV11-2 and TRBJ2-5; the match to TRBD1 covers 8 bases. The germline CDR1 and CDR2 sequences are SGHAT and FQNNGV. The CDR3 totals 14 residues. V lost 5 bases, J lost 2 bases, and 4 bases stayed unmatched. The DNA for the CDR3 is TGTGCCAGCAGCCTACAGGGGGTACAAGAGACCCAGTACTTC. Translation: CASSLQGVQETQYF.

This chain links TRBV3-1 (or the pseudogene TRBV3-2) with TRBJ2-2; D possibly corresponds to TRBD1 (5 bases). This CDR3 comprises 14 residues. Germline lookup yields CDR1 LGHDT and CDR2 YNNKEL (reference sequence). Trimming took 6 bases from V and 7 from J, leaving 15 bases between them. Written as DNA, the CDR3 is TGTGCCAGCAGTGATTCTTCTAGGGGCGGGGAGCTGTTTTTT. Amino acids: CASSDSSRGGELFF.

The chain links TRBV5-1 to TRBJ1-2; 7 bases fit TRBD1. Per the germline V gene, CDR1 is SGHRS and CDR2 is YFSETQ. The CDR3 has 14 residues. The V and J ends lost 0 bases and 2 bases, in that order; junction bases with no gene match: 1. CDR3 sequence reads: CASSLVGGNYGYTF. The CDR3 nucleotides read TGCGCCAGCAGCTTGGTAGGGGGCAACTATGGCTACACCTTC.

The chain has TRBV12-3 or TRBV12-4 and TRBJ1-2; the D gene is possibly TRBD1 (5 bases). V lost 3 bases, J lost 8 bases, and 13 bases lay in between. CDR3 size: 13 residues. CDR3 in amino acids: CASSLGPRLGYTF. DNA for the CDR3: TGTGCCAGCAGTTTGGGGCCACGGCTAGGCTACACCTTC.

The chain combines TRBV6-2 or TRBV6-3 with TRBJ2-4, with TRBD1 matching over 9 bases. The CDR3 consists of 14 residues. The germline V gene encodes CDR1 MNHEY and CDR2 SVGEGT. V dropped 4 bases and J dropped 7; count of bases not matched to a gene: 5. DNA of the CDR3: TGTGCCAGCAGTTCCGTACAGGGGGCGAACATTCAGTACTTC. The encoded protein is CASSSVQGANIQYF.

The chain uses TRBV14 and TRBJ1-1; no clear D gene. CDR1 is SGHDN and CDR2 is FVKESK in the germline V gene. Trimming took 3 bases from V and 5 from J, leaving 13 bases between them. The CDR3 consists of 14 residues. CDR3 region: CASSQGSRWTEAFF. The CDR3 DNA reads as TGTGCCAGCAGCCAGGGCAGCCGGTGGACTGAAGCTTTCTTT.

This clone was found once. In DNA form, the CDR3 reads TGCAGTGCTAGTGCCGTCTCCGGGACAGTCAATCAGCCCCAGCATTTT. Protein sequence: CSASAVSGTVNQPQHF. The chain has TRBV20-1 and TRBJ1-5, with 7 nucleotides matching TRBD1. Germline V gene data show CDR1 as DFQATT and CDR2 as SNEGSKA (reference sequence). This CDR3 comprises 16 residues. V shed 3 bases and J 3 bases; nucleotides not matched to a gene: 11.

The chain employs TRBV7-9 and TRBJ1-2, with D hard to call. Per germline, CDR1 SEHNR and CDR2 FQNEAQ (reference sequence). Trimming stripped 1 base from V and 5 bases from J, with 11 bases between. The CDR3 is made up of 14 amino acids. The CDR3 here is CASSLGGSGYGYTF. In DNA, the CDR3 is TGTGCCAGCAGCTTAGGAGGGTCTGGATATGGCTACACCTTC.

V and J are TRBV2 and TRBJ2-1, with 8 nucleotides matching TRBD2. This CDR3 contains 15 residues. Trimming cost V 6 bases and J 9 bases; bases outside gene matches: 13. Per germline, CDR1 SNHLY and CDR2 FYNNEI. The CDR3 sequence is CASRYLAGKGGEQFF. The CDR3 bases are TGTGCCAGCAGATACCTAGCGGGTAAGGGAGGTGAGCAGTTCTTC.

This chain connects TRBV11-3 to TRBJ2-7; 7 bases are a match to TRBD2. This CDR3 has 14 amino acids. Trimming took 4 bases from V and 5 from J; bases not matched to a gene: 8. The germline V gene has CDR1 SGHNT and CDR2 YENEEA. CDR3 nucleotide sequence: TGTGCCAGCAGCTCCCTCGGGGGGTCCCACGAGCAGTACTTC. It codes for CASSSLGGSHEQYF.

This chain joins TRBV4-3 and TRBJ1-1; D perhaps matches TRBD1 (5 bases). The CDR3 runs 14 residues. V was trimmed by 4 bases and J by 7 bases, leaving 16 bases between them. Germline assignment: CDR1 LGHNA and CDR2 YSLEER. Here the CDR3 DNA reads TGCGCCAGCAGCCTCCAGACGGGGGAGAGTGAAGCTTTCTTT. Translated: CASSLQTGESEAFF.

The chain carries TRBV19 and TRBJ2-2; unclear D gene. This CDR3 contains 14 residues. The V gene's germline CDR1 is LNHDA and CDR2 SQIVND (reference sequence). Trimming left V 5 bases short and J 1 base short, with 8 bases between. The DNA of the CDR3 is TGTGCCAGTAGTGTTTCTAGGAACACCGGGGAGCTGTTTTTT. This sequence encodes CASSVSRNTGELFF.

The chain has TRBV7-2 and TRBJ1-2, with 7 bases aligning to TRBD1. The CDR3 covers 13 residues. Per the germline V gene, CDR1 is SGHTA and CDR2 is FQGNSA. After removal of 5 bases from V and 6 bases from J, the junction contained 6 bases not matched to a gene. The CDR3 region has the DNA TGTGCCAGCAGCGAGACAGGGTTGGATGGCTACACCTTC. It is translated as CASSETGLDGYTF.

This CDR3 reads CASSVLGGELFF. CDR3 coding DNA: TGTGCCAGCAGTGTCCTCGGCGGGGAGCTGTTTTTT. The V call is TRBV5-6, the J call TRBJ2-2; D is undetermined. The V gene's germline CDR1 is SGHDT and CDR2 YYEEEE. There are 12 residues in the CDR3. V was trimmed by 5 bases and J by 7 bases, leaving 9 bases between them.